The T cell receptor beta chain described here comes from a study of shared clonotypes between healthy human individuals. In the source study's methods: Junction-only sequences without quality scores were provided by ImmunoSEQ, so filtering was different. Profiled with immunoSEQ multiplex PCR; TCRdb holds only in-frame clones, not every one. D and trimming were read from the DNA, whereas the V and J calls and clone size are those reported in that table. The sample carries roughly 2 million clones, just under 95% recorded once. Of note for this clone: What it recognizes is unknown.

Naive CD8 isolation took CD45RO-negative cells positively selected for CCR7 and excluded terminally differentiated effector memory CD45RA+ cells. The germline V gene encodes CDR1 MNHEY and CDR2 SMNVEV (reference sequence). The CDR3 is 13 residues long. V was clipped by 4 bases and J by 4 bases; unmatched bases: 1. Study-level points and caveats: On the whole, naive subsets had larger estimated richness than memory subsets had. Relative to their counterparts shared across all four donors, non-shared clonotypes exhibited diminished generation probabilities.

This sequence originates from a man aged 18 to 30 in good health. The source material was naive CD8+ T cells sorted from blood. The chain links TRBV27 to TRBJ2-5; TRBD1 matches 9 bases. CDR3 in amino acids: CASSWTGAETQYF. The CDR3 DNA reads TGTGCCAGCAGTTGGACAGGGGCAGAGACCCAGTACTTC.